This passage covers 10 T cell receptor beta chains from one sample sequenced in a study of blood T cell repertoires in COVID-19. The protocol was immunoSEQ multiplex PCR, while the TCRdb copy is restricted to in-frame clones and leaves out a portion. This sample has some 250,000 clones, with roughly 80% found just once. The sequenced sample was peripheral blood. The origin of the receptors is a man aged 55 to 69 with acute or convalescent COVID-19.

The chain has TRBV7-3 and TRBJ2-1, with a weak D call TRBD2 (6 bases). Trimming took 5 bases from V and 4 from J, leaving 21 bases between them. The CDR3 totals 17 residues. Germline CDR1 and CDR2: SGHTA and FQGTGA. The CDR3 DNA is TGTGCCAGCAGCCCCTCCCCAACAGCGGGTCTTTACAATGAGCAGTTCTTC. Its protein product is CASSPSPTAGLYNEQFF.

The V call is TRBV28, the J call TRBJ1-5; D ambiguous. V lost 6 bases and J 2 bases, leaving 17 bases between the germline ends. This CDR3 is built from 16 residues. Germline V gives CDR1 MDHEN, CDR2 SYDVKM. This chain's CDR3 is CASSLPLAQGNQPQHF. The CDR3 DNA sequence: TGTGCCAGCAGCCTTCCCTTGGCGCAGGGCAATCAGCCCCAGCATTTT.

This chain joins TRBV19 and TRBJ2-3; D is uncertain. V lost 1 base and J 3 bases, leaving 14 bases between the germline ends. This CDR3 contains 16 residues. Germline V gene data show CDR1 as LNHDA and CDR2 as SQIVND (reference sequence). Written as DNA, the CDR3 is TGTGCCAGTAGTATAGTTGGGCGACCTGGAACAGATACGCAGTATTTT. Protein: CASSIVGRPGTDTQYF. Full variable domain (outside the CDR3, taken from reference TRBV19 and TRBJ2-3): DGGITQSPKYLFRKEGQNVTLSCEQNLNHDAMYWYRQDPGQGLRLIYYSQIVNDFQKGDIAEGYSVSREKKESFPLTVTSAQKNPTAFYLCASSIVGRPGTDTQYFGPGTRLTVL.

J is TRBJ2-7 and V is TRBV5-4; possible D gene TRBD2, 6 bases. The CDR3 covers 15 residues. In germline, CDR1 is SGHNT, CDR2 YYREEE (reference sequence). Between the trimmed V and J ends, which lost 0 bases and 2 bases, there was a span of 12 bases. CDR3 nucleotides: TGTGCCAGCAGCTTGGTGGCGGGGAACACCTACGAGCAGTACTTC. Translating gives CASSLVAGNTYEQYF.

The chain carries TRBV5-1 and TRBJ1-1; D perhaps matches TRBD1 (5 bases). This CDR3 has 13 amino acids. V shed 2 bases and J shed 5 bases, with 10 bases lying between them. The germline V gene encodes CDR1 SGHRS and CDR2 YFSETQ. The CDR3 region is CASSLVTDTEAFF. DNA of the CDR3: TGCGCCAGCAGCTTAGTGACAGATACTGAAGCTTTCTTT.

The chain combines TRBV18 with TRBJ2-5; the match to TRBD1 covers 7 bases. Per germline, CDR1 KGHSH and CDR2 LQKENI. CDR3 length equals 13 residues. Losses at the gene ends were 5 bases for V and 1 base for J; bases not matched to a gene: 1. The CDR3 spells CASSRQGQETQYF. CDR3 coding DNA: TGTGCCAGCTCAAGACAGGGCCAAGAGACCCAGTACTTC. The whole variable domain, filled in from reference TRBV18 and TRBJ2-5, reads NAGVMQNPRHLVRRRGQEARLRCSPMKGHSHVYWYRQLPEEGLKFMVYLQKENIIDESGMPKERFSAEFPKEGPSILRIQQVVRGDSAAYFCASSRQGQETQYFGPGTRLLVL.

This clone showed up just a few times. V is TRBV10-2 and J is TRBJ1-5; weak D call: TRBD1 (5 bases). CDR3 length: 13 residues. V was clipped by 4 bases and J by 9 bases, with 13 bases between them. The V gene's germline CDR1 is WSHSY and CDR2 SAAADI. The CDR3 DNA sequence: TGCGCCAGCAGTGGTCAGGGCACGGGGCCCCAGCATTTT. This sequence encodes CASSGQGTGPQHF.

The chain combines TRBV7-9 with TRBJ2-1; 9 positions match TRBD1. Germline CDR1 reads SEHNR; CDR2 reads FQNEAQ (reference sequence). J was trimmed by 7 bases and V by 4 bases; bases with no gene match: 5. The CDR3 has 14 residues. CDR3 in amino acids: CASSSPGQGNEQFF. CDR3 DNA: TGTGCCAGCAGCTCACCGGGACAGGGTAATGAGCAGTTCTTC.

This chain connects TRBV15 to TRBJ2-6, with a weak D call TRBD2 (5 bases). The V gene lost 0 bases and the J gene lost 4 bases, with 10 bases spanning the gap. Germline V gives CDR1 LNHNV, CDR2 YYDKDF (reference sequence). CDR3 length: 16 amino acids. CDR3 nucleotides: TGTGCCACCAGCAGAGATCTAGCAGCCGGGGCCAACGTCCTGACTTTC. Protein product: CATSRDLAAGANVLTF. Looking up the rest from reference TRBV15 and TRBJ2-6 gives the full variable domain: DAMVIQNPRYQVTQFGKPVTLSCSQTLNHNVMYWYQQKSSQAPKLLFHYYDKDFNNEADTPDNFQSRRPNTSFCFLDIRSPGLGDTAMYLCATSRDLAAGANVLTFGAGSRLTVL.

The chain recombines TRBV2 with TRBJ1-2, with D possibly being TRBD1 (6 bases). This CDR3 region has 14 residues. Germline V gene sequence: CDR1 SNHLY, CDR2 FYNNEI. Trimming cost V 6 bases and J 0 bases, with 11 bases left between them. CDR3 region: CASRTGGPNYGYTF. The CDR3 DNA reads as TGTGCCAGCAGGACGGGGGGGCCTAACTATGGCTACACCTTC.